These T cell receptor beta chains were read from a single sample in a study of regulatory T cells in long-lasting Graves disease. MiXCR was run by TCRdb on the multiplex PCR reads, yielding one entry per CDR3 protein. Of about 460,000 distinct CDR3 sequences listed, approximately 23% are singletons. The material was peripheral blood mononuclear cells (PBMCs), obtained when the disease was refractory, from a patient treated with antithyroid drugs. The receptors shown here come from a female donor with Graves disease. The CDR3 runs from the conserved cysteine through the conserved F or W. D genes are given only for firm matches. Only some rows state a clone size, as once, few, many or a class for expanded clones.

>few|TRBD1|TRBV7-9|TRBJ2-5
TGTGCCAGCAGCCCGGGACAGGCGTCGGGCGAGACCCAGTACTTC
CASSPGQASGETQYF
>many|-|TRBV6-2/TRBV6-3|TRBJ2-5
TGTGCCAGCAGTTCGGGGTGGGGACAACAAGAGACCCAGTACTTC
CASSSGWGQQETQYF
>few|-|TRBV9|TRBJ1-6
TGTGCCAGCAGCGTAGCTTACGCGAGCTCCTATAATTCACCCCTCCACTTT
CASSVAYASSYNSPLHF
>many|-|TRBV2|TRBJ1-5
TGTGCCAGCAGTGAAGCCGGTAGGGTCAATCAGCCCCAGCATTTT
CASSEAGRVNQPQHF
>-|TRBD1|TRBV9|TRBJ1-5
TGTGCCAGCAGCGTATCAGACCGGGACAGCGGGCAGCATTTT
CASSVSDRDSGQHF
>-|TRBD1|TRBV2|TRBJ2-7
TGTGCCAGCATCCCCGGACAGGGGCCCTCCTACGAGCAGTACTTC
CASIPGQGPSYEQYF
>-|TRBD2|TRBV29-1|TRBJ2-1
TGCAGCGTTGCGCTGACTAGCGGGAGGGACTGGAATGAGCAGTTCTTC
CSVALTSGRDWNEQFF
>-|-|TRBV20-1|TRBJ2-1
TGCAGTGCTAGAGAGCAGGGGATTGAGCAGTTCTTC
CSAREQGIEQFF
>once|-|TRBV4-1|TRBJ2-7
TGCGCCAGCAGCCAAGAGGCATTAGCCTACGAGCAGTACTTC
CASSQEALAYEQYF
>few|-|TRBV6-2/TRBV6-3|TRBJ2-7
TGTGCCAGCAGTTACTCTGCTGCCATGGCCTACGAGCAGTACTTC
CASSYSAAMAYEQYF
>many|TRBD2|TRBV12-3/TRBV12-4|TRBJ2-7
TGTGCCAGCAGTTTCCGATCCCTAGCGGCCCGATCCTACGAGCAGTACTTC
CASSFRSLAARSYEQYF
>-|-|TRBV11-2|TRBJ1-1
TGTGCCAGCAGCTTAAGGGGGTCTGAGAACACTGAAGCTTTCTTT
CASSLRGSENTEAFF
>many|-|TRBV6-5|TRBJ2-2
TGTGCCAGCAGTTACTCTCCCGGTAACACCGGGGAGCTGTTTTTT
CASSYSPGNTGELFF
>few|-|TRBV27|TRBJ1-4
TGTGCGACGCGGACAGCCGGTGGGACTAATGAAAAACTGTTTTTT
CATRTAGGTNEKLFF
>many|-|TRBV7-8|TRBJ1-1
TGTGCCAGCAGCGACAGGCTATTGAACACTGAAGCTTTCTTT
CASSDRLLNTEAFF
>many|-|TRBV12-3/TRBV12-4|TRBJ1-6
TGTGCCAGCGGGGTTATGGGACGTAATTCACCCCTCCACTTT
CASGVMGRNSPLHF
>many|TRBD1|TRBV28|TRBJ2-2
TGTGCCAGCAGTTCCCCGGGACAGGGGAGTGGGCTGTTTTTT
CASSSPGQGSGLFF
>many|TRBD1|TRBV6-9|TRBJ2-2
TGTGCCAGCAGTTACGGGGGACAGGGGGTCACCGGGGAGCTGTTTTTT
CASSYGGQGVTGELFF
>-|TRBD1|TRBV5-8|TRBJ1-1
TGTGCCGGCAGCTTGGTTTTCGAGACAGGGGGTGCCGGAGTAGCTTTCTTT
CAGSLVFETGGAGVAFF
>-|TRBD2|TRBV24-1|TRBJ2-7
TGTGCCAGCAACCCGTACTGGGGGGGAACCTACGAGCAGTACTTC
CASNPYWGGTYEQYF
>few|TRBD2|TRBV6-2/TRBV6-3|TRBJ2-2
TGTGCCAGCAGCCGGGGACTAGTAGGCGGGGAGCTGTTTTTT
CASSRGLVGGELFF
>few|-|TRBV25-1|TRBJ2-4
TGTGCCAGCAGTGAATATAGAGAGGGTTCCAAAAACATTCAGTACTTC
CASSEYREGSKNIQYF
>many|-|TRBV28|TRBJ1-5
TGTGCCAGCAGTTCCCCCTCGGAGAGACAGCCCCAGCATTTT
CASSSPSERQPQHF
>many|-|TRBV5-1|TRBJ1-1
TGCGCCAGCAAGACGCAGAACACTGAAGCTTTCTTT
CASKTQNTEAFF
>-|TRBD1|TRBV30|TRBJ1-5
TGTGCCTGGAGTACCGGGACAGGAGATCAGCCCCAGCATTTT
CAWSTGTGDQPQHF